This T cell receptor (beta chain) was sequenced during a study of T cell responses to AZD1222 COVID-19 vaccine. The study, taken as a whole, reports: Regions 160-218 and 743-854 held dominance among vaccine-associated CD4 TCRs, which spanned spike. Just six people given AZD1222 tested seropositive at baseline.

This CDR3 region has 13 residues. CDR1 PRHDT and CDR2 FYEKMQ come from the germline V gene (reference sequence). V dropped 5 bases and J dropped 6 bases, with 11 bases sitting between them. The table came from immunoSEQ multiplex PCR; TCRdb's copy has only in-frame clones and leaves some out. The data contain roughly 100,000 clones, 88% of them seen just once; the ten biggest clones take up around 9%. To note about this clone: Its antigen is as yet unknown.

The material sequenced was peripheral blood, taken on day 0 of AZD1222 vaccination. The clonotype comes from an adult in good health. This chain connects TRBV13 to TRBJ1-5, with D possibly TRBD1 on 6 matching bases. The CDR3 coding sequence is TGTGCCAGCAGCGAGCAGGGGCGTCAGCCCCAGCATTTT. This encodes CASSEQGRQPQHF.